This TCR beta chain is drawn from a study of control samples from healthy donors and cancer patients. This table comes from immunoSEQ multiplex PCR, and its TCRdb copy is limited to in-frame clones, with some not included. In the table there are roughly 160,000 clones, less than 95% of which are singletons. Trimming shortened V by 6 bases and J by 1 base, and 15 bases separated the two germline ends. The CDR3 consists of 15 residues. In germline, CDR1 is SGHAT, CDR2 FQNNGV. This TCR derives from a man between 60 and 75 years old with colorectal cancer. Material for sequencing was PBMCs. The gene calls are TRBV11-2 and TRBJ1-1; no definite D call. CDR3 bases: TGTGCCAGCAGTTCACAGCGGGCGGCGAACACTGAAGCTTTCTTT. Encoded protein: CASSSQRAANTEAFF.